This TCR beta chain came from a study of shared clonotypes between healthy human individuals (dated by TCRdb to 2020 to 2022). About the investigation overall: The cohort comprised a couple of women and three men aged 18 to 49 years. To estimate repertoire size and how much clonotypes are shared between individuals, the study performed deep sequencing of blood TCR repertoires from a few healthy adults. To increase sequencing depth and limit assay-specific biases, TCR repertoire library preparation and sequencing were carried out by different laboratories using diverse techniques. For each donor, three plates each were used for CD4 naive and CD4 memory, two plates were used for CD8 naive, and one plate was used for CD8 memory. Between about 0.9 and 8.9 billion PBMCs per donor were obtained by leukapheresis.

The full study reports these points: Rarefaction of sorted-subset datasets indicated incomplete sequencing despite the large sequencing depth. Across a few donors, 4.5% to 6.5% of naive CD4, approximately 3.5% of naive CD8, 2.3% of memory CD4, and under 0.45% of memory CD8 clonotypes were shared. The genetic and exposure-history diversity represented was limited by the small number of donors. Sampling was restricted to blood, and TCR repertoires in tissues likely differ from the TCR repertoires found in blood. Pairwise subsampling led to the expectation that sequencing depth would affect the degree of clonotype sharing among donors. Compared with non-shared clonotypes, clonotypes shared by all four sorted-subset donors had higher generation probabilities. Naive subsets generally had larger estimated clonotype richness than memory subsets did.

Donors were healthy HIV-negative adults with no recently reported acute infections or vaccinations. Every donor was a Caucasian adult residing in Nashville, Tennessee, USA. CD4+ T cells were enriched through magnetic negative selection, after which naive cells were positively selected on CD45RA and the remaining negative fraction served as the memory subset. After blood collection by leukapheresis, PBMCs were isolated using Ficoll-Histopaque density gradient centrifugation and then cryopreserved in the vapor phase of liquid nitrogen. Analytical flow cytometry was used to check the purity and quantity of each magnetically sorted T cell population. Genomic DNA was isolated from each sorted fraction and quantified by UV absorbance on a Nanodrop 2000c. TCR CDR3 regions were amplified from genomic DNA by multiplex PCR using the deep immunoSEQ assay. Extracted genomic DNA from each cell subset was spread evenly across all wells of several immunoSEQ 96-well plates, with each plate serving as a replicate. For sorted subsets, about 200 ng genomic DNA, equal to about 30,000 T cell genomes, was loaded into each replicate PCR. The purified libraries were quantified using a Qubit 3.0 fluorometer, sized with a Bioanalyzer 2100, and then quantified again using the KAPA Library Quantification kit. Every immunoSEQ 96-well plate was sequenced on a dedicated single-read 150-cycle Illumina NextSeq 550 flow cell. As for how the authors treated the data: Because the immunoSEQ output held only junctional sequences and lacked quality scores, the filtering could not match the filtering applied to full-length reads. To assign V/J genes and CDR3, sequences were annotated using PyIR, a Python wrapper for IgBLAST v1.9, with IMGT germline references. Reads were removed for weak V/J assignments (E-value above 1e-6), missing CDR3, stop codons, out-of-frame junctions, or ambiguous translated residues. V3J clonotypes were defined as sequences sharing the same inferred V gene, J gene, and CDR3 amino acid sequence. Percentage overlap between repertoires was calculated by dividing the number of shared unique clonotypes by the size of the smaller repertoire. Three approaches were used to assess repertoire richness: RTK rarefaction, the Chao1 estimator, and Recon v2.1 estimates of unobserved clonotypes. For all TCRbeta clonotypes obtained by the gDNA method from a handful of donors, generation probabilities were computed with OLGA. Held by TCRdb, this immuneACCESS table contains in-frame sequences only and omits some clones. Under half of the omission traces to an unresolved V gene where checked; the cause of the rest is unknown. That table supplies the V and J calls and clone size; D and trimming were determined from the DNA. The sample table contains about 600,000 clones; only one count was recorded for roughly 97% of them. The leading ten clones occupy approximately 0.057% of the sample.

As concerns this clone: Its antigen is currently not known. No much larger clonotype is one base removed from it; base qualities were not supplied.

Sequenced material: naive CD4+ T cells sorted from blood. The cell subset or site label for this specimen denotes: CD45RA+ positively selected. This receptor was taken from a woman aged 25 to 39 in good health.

The DNA sequence follows: TGTGCCAGCAGCCCAGATAGGGTTGGAGGGGAGCTGTTTTTT. The resulting protein is CASSPDRVGGELFF. The chain is made from TRBV11-2 and TRBJ2-2, with the D gene not clear enough to name. CDR1 and CDR2, looked up from the germline V gene, are SGHAT and FQNNGV. V sheds 5 bases and J sheds 8 bases, leaving 15 bases between their ends. The CDR3 spans 14 residues, from the cysteine through the phenylalanine. Kept here is only the CDR3 DNA, which spans 42 bases and is read in frame from base 1.